Described below is a single T cell receptor (beta chain) sequence and its context. The CDR3 is made up of 14 amino acids. The germline V gene encodes CDR1 MRHNA and CDR2 SNTAGT. The V gene end was trimmed by 4 bases and the J gene end by 4 bases; junction bases not matched to a gene: 6. These data originate in a study of hypomethylating agent response in myelodysplastic syndrome. The wider study: Patients received azacitidine (most of the 11) or decitabine (3 of 11). The myelodysplastic syndrome patients comprised about 10 men and a couple of women. Of these patients, about six responded (complete response or hematologic improvement) and a few did not.

This table comes from immunoSEQ multiplex PCR, and its TCRdb copy is limited to in-frame clones, with some not included. This table has about 6,300 clones, around 80% appearing once. The TCR comes from a human donor with myelodysplastic syndrome. Sequencing was performed on bone marrow, taken before or after starting hypomethylating agent treatment for myelodysplastic syndrome (not recorded which). This chain connects TRBV6-4 to TRBJ2-7, with TRBD1 matching 8 bases. CDR3 sequence (DNA): TGTGCCAGCAGTGGGGGGACAGGAGTTTACGAGCAGTACTTC. Translation gives CASSGGTGVYEQYF.